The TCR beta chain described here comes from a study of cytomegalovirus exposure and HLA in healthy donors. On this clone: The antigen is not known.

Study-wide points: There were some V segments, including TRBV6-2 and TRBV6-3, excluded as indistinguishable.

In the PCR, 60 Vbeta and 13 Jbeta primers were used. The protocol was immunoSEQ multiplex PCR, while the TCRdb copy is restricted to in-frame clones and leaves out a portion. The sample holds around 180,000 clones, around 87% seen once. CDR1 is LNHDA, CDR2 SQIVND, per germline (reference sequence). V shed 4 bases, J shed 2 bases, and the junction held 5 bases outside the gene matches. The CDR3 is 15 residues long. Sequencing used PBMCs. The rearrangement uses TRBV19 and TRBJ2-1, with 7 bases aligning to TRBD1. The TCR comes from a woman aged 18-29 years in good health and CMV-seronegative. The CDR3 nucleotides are TGTGCCAGTAGTAATTCTCAGGGGGCCTACAATGAGCAGTTCTTC. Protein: CASSNSQGAYNEQFF.